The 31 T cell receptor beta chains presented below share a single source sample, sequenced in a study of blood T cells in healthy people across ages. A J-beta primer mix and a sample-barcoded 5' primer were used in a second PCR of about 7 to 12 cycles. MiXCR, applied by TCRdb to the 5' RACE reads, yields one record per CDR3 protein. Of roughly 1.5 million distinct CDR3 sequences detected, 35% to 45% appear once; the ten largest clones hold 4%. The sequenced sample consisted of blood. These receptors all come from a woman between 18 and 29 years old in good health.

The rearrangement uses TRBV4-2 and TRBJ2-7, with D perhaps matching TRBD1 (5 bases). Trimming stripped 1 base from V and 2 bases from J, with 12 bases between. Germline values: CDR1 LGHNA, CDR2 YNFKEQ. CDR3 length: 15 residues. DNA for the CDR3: TGTGCCAGCAGCCAAGTTTTAGACAGTGCCTACGAGCAGTACTTC. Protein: CASSQVLDSAYEQYF.

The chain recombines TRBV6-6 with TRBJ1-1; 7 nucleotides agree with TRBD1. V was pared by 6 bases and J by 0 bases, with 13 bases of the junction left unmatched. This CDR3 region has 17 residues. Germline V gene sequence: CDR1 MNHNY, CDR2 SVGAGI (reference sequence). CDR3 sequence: CASRKQGSQGLNTEAFF. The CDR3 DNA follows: TGTGCCAGCAGAAAACAGGGGTCCCAGGGCTTGAACACTGAAGCTTTCTTT.

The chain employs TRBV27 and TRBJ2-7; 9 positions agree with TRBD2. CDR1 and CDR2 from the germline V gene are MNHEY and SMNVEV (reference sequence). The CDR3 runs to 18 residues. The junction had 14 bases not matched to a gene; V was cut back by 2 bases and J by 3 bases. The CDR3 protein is CASSLVSAGGNSFYEQYF. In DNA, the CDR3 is TGTGCCAGCAGTTTAGTTTCGGCGGGAGGGAACTCTTTCTACGAGCAGTACTTC.

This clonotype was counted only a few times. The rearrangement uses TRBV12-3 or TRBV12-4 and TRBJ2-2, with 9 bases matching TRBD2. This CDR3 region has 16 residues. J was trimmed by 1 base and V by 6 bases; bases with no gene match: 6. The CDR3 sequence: CASRFSGGQNTGELFF. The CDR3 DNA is TGTGCCAGCAGATTTAGCGGGGGCCAGAACACCGGGGAGCTGTTTTTT.

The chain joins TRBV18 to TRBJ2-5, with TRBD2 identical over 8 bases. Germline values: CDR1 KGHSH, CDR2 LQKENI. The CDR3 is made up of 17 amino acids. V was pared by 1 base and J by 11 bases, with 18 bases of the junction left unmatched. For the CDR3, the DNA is TGTGCCAGCTCACCACTCTTCGGGGGGGTATCTGTGCATGAGCAGTACTTC. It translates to CASSPLFGGVSVHEQYF.

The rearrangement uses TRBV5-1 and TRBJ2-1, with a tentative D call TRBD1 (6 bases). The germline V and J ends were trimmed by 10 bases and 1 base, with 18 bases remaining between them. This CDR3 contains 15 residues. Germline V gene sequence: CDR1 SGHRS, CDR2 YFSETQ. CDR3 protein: CASQTGSGSYNEQFF. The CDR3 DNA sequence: TGCGCCTCCCAGACAGGTAGTGGGTCCTACAATGAGCAGTTCTTC.

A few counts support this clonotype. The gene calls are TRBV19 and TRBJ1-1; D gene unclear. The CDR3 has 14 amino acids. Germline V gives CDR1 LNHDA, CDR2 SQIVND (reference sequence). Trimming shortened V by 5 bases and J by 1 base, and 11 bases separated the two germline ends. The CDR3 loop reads CASSLPAGNTEAFF. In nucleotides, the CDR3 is TGTGCCAGTAGTCTGCCGGCAGGGAACACTGAAGCTTTCTTT.

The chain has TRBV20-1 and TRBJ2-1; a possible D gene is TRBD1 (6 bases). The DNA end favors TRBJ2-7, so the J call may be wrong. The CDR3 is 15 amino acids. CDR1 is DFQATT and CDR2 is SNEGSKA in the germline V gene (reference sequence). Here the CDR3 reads CSARGRGSSYNEQYF. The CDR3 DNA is TGCAGTGCGAGGGGGAGAGGGAGCTCCTACAATGAGCAGTACTTC.

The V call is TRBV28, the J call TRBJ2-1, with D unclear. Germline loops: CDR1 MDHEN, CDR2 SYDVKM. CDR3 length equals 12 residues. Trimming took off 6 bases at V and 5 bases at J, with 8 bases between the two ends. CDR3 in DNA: TGTGCCAGCAGGGCGGCACACAATGAGCAGTTCTTC. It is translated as CASRAAHNEQFF.

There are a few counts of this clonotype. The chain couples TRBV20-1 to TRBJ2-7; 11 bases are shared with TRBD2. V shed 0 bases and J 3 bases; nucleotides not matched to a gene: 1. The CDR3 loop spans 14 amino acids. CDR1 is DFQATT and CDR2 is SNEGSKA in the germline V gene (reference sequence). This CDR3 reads CSARELAGDYEQYF. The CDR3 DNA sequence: TGCAGTGCTAGAGAACTAGCGGGAGACTACGAGCAGTACTTC.

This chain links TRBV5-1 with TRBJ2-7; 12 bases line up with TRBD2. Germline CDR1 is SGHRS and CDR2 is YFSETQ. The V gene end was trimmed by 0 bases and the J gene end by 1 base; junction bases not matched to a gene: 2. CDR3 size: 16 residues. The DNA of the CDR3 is TGCGCCAGCAGCTTGGGGACTAGCGGGGATTCCTACGAGCAGTACTTC. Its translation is CASSLGTSGDSYEQYF.

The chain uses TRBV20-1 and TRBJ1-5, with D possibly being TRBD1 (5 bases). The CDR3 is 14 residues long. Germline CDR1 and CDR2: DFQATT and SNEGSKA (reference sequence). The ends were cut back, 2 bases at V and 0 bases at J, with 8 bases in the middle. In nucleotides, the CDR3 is TGCAGTGCTAGAAGGGGTTATAGCAATCAGCCCCAGCATTTT. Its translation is CSARRGYSNQPQHF.

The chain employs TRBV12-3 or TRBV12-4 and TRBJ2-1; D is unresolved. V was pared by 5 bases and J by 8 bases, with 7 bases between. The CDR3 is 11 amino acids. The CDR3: CASSQYDEQFF. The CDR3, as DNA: TGTGCCAGCAGTCAGTACGATGAGCAGTTCTTC.

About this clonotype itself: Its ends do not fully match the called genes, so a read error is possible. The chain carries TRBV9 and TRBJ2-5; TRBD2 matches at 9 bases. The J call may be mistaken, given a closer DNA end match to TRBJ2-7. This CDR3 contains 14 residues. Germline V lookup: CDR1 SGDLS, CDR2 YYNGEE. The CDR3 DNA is TGTGCCAACAGCGTAGCGGGGGCTTCCTACGAGCAGTACTTC. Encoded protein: CANSVAGASYEQYF.

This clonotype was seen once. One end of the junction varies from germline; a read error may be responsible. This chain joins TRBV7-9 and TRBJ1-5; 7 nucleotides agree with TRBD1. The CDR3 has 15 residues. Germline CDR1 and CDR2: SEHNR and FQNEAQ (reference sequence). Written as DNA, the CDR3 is TGTGCCGGCAGCGCGGGGACAGTTCGCAATCAGCCCCAGCATTTT. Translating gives CAGSAGTVRNQPQHF.

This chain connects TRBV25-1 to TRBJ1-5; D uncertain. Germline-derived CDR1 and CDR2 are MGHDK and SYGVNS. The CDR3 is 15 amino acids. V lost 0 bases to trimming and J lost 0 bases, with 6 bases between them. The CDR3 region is CASSEYGNSNQPQHF. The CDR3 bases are TGTGCCAGCAGTGAATATGGGAATAGCAATCAGCCCCAGCATTTT.

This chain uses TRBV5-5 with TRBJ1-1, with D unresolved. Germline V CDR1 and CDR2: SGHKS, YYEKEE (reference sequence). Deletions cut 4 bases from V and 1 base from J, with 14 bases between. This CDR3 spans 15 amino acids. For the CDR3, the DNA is TGTGCCAGCAGCCCTCTTGGGCAGCCGAACACTGAAGCTTTCTTT. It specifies CASSPLGQPNTEAFF.

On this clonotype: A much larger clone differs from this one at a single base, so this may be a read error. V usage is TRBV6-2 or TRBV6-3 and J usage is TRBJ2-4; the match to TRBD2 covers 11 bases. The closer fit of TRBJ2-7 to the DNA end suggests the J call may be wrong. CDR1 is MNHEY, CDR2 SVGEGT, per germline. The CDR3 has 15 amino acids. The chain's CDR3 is CVSSYSTSGNSEQYF. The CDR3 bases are TGTGTCAGCAGTTACTCGACTAGCGGGAATAGCGAGCAGTACTTC.

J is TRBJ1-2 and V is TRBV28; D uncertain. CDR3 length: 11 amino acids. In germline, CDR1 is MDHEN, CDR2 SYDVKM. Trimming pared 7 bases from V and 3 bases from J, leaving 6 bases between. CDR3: CASTYYYGYTF. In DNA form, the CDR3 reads TGTGCCAGCACCTACTACTATGGCTACACCTTC.

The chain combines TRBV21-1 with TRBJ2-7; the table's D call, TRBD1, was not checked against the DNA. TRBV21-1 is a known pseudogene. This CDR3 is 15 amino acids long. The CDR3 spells CASSKAADSAWEQYF. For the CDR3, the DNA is TGTGCCAGCAGCAAAGCCGCAGACAGCGCTTGGGAGCAGTACTTC.

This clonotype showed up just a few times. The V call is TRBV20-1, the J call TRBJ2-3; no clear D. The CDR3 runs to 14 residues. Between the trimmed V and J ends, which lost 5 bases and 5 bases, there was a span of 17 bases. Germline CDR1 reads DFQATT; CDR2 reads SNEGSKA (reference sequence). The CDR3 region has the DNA TGCAGTGCTCCTTCTGTCTTAGAGATAGATACGCAGTATTTT. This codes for CSAPSVLEIDTQYF.

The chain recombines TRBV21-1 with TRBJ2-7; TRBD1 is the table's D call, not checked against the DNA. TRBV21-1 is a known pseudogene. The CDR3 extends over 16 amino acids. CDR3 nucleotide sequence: TGTGCCAGCAGCCAACCTAGCGGTACAGGGAAACTCGAGCAGTACTTC. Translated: CASSQPSGTGKLEQYF.

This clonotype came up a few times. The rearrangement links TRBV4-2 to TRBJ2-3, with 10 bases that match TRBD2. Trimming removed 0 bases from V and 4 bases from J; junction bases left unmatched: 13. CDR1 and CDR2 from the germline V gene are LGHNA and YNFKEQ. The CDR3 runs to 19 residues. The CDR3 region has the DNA TGTGCCAGCAGCCAAGAATCTAGCGGGAGTTGGTCTTCGTCAGATACGCAGTATTTT. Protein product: CASSQESSGSWSSSDTQYF.

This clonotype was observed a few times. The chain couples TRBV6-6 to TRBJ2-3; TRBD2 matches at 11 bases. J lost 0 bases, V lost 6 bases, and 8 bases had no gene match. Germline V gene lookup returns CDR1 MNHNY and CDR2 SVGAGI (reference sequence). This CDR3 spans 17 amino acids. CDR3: CASSRRLAGKSTDTQYF. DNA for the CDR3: TGTGCCAGCAGCCGGAGACTAGCGGGGAAAAGCACAGATACGCAGTATTTT.

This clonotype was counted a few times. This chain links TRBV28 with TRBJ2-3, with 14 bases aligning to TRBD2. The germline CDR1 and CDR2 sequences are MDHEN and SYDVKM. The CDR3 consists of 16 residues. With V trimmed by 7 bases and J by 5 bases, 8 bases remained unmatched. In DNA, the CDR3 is TGTGCCAGCACTATAGGGACTAGCGGGAGTTTAGATACGCAGTATTTT. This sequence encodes CASTIGTSGSLDTQYF.

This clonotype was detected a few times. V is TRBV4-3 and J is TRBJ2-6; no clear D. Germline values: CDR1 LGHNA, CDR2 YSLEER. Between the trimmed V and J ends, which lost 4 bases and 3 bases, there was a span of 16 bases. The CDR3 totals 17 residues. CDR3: CASSPSIGGIGANVLTF. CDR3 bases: TGCGCCAGCAGCCCCTCCATCGGCGGAATTGGGGCCAACGTCCTGACTTTC.

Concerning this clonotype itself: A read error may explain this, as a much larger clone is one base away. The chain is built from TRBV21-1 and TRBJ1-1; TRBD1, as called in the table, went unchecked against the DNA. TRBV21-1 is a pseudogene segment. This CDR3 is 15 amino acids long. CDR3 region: CVSSARTVRNTEAFF. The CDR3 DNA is TGTGTCAGCAGCGCGCGGACAGTCCGGAACACTGAAGCTTTCTTT.

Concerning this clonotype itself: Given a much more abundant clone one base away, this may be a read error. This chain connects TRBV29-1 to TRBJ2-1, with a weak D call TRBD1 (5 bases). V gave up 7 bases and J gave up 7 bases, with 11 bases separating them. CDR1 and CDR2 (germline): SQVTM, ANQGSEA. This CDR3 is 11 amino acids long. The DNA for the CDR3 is TGCAGCGGGACCCGGACAAATGAGCAGTTCTTC. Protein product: CSGTRTNEQFF.

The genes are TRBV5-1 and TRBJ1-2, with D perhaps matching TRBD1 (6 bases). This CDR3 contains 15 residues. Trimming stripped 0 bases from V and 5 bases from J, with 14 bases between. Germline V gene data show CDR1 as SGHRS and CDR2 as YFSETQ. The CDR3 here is CASSLAGGGGYGYTF. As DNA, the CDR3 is TGCGCCAGCAGCTTGGCTGGAGGGGGAGGATATGGCTACACCTTC.

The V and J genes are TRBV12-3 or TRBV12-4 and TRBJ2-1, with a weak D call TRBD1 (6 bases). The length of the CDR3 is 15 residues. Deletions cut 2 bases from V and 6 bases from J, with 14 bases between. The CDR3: CASSLRGGWGNEQFF. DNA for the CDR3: TGTGCCAGCAGTTTACGAGGGGGATGGGGCAATGAGCAGTTCTTC.

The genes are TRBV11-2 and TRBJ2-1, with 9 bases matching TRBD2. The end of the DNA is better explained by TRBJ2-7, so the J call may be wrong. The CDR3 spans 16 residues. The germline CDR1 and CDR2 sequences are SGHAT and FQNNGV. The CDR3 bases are TGTGCCAGCAGATTACAGGGGACTAGCTCCTACAATGAGCAGTACTTC. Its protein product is CASRLQGTSSYNEQYF.